Listed here are 25 T cell receptor beta chains from one sample, sequenced in a study of T cell responses to AZD1222 COVID-19 vaccine. The repertoire was sequenced with immunoSEQ multiplex PCR; TCRdb's copy has only in-frame clones and lacks some. The sample carries about 120,000 clones, 85% to 95% recorded once. Here the sequenced sample was peripheral blood, taken on day 0 of AZD1222 vaccination. These receptors were taken from an adult in good health.

This clone occurred once. The chain recombines TRBV5-1 with TRBJ2-3; perhaps TRBD2 as D (7 bases). From germline, CDR1 is SGHRS and CDR2 YFSETQ. The CDR3 length is 16 residues. With 1 base removed from V and 0 bases from J, the gap between germline ends came to 12 bases. In nucleotides, the CDR3 is TGCGCCAGCAGCTTGTTCGGGGGGCTAAGCACAGATACGCAGTATTTT. This encodes CASSLFGGLSTDTQYF.

The rearrangement links TRBV25-1 to TRBJ2-1; the match to TRBD1 covers 10 bases. This CDR3 region has 15 residues. V lost 8 bases, J lost 8 bases, and 12 bases stayed unmatched. Per germline, CDR1 MGHDK and CDR2 SYGVNS. The CDR3 region is CASSQPGQGNDEQFF. DNA of the CDR3: TGTGCCAGCTCCCAGCCGGGACAGGGGAACGATGAGCAGTTCTTC.

The gene calls are TRBV4-1 and TRBJ1-2; weak D call: TRBD1 (5 bases). The CDR3 covers 15 residues. Per the germline V gene, CDR1 is MGHRA and CDR2 is YSYEKL. Deletions cut 1 base from V and 7 bases from J, with 16 bases between. CDR3 bases: TGCGCCAGCAGCCAAGTTTCGGGGGAATGGGGTGGCTACACCTTC. It yields the protein CASSQVSGEWGGYTF.

The chain is built from TRBV6-1 and TRBJ1-1; D unclear. The ends were cut back, 2 bases at V and 7 bases at J, with 8 bases in the middle. The CDR3 is 12 amino acids. CDR1 and CDR2 from the germline V gene are MNHNS and SASEGT. The CDR3 nucleotides are TGTGCCAGCAGTGAAACGGGGTATGAAGCTTTCTTT. Translated, it gives CASSETGYEAFF.

As DNA, the CDR3 is TGTGCCAGTAGTACCCGGGACTATTACACAGATACGCAGTATTTT. As protein: CASSTRDYYTDTQYF. V gene TRBV19 combines with J gene TRBJ2-3; 7 positions agree with TRBD2. V gave up 4 bases and J gave up 2 bases; unmatched junction bases: 6. This CDR3 has 15 residues. CDR1 and CDR2 from the germline V gene are LNHDA and SQIVND (reference sequence).

The rearrangement joins TRBV11-2 to TRBJ2-4, with 9 bases lining up with TRBD1. CDR1 is SGHAT and CDR2 is FQNNGV in the germline V gene. J was trimmed by 0 bases and V by 7 bases; bases with no gene match: 7. This CDR3 region has 16 residues. The CDR3 region is CASTRTGALAKNIQYF. The CDR3 coding sequence is TGTGCCAGCACCCGGACAGGGGCCTTAGCCAAAAACATTCAGTACTTC.

The chain couples TRBV7-3 to TRBJ2-5; 7 bases map to TRBD1. The CDR3 sequence is 12 residues long. The germline CDR1 and CDR2 sequences are SGHTA and FQGTGA. V lost 7 bases and J lost 5; bases outside the gene matches: 4. CDR3 loop: CASKTGKETQYF. CDR3 coding DNA: TGTGCCAGCAAGACAGGGAAGGAGACCCAGTACTTC.

This clone showed up just once. The CDR3 loop reads CSARIGDTIYF. CDR3 DNA sequence: TGCAGTGCTAGAATCGGAGACACCATATATTTT. The chain has TRBV20-1 and TRBJ1-3, with D uncertain. In germline, CDR1 is DFQATT, CDR2 SNEGSKA (reference sequence). The V end lost 2 bases, the J end lost 8 bases, and 7 bases lay between the germline ends. The CDR3 contains 11 residues.

The V and J genes are TRBV30 and TRBJ1-4; unclear D gene. The germline V and J ends were trimmed by 2 bases and 11 bases, with 6 bases remaining between them. CDR1 and CDR2 (germline): GTSNPN, SVGIG (reference sequence). The CDR3 totals 10 residues. CDR3 nucleotide sequence: TGTGCCTGGAGTCCATCTAAACTGTTTTTT. Its translation: CAWSPSKLFF. The full variable domain, in which reference TRBV30 and TRBJ1-4 provide the parts outside the CDR3, is SQTIHQWPATLVQPVGSPLSLECTVEGTSNPNLYWYRQAAGRGLQLLFYSVGIGQISSEVPQNLSASRPQDRQFILSSKKLLLSDSGFYLCAWSPSKLFFGSGTQLSVL.

The V and J genes are TRBV14 and TRBJ2-5; D gene unclear. V lost 1 base and J 5 bases, leaving 17 bases between the germline ends. The germline V gene encodes CDR1 SGHDN and CDR2 FVKESK. This CDR3 has 16 amino acids. This CDR3 reads CASSQVLQRWGETQYF. The CDR3 coding sequence is TGTGCCAGCAGCCAAGTGCTACAGCGTTGGGGTGAGACCCAGTACTTC.

CDR3 DNA: TGTGCCAGCATTCACGGGACAGGGAGTTCGGAGACCCAGTACTTC. Its protein product is CASIHGTGSSETQYF. This sequence joins TRBV6-5 and TRBJ2-5; 9 bases align to TRBD1. CDR3 length: 15 residues. Looked up from germline, CDR1 is MNHEY and CDR2 is SVGAGI. V lost 7 bases to trimming and J lost 5 bases; unmatched junction nucleotides: 11.

The chain employs TRBV21-1 and TRBJ1-5; TRBD1 is the table's D call, not checked against the DNA. TRBV21-1 is described as a pseudogene. The CDR3 runs 15 residues. CDR3 sequence (DNA): TGTGCCAGCACCAGATCCGACAGGAGGTACGGGCCCCAGCATTTT. This codes for CASTRSDRRYGPQHF.

This chain joins TRBV6-5 and TRBJ1-2; D may be TRBD1 (6 bases). V lost 6 bases and J 0 bases, leaving 11 bases between the germline ends. CDR1 and CDR2 (germline): MNHEY, SVGAGI. The CDR3 loop spans 14 amino acids. CDR3 bases: TGTGCCAGCAGAAATGAGGGGGCTAACTATGGCTACACCTTC. This codes for CASRNEGANYGYTF.

This clone came up once. The chain combines TRBV5-6 with TRBJ1-2, with D perhaps TRBD1 (6 bases). The germline gives CDR1 SGHDT, CDR2 YYEEEE. The CDR3 length is 14 residues. V lost 6 bases to trimming and J lost 4 bases, with 16 bases between them. The CDR3 DNA reads TGTGCCAGCACCCACAGGGCTCCCCGCTATGGCTACACCTTC. Translated: CASTHRAPRYGYTF.

The chain has TRBV5-1 and TRBJ2-5; 8 bases fit TRBD1. In germline, CDR1 is SGHRS, CDR2 YFSETQ. The V and J ends lost 5 bases and 2 bases, in that order; junction bases with no gene match: 8. This CDR3 is built from 15 residues. The CDR3 DNA follows: TGCGCCAGCAGTGGAGGACAGGGCCCGCAAGAGACCCAGTACTTC. Its protein is CASSGGQGPQETQYF.

This clone was recorded only once. In nucleotides, the CDR3 is TGTGCCAGCAGCCTGTTGGGACAGCCTGAAAAACTGTTTTTT. Amino acids: CASSLLGQPEKLFF. The V gene is TRBV5-6, the J gene TRBJ1-4, with TRBD1 identical over 7 bases. Germline CDR1 reads SGHDT; CDR2 reads YYEEEE. Unmatched junction bases numbered 7, after V lost 4 bases and J lost 7 bases. The CDR3 loop spans 14 amino acids. Filled out from reference TRBV5-6 and TRBJ1-4, the complete variable domain reads DAGVTQSPTHLIKTRGQQVTLRCSPKSGHDTVSWYQQALGQGPQFIFQYYEEEERQRGNFPDRFSGHQFPNYSSELNVNALLLGDSALYLCASSLLGQPEKLFFGSGTQLSVL.

This clone turned up a few times. The J gene is TRBJ1-1, the V gene TRBV7-8, with D maybe TRBD1 (5 bases). Trimming took off 4 bases at V and 0 bases at J, with 18 bases between the two ends. Germline V gene data show CDR1 as SGHVS and CDR2 as FQNEAQ. This CDR3 region has 17 residues. CDR3 region: CASSSGDGLLMNTEAFF. For the CDR3, the DNA is TGTGCCAGCAGCTCCGGGGACGGACTCCTTATGAACACTGAAGCTTTCTTT.

This chain's CDR3 is CSASGTGNTEAFF. The CDR3 bases are TGCAGTGCTAGTGGGACAGGGAACACTGAAGCTTTCTTT. The chain couples TRBV20-1 to TRBJ1-1, with 8 bases aligning to TRBD1. Germline V gene lookup returns CDR1 DFQATT and CDR2 SNEGSKA (reference sequence). V shed 3 bases, J shed 1 base, and the junction held 1 base outside the gene matches. The length of the CDR3 is 13 residues.

The table lists this clone with a count of one. V is TRBV6-2 or TRBV6-3 and J is TRBJ1-5; 7 bases fit TRBD1. CDR3 length: 20 amino acids. Germline CDR1 reads MNHEY; CDR2 reads SVGEGT. Trimming took 5 bases from V and 0 from J; bases not matched to a gene: 19. This CDR3 reads CASSPPNRDRQIYSNQPQHF. The CDR3 DNA is TGTGCCAGCAGTCCGCCAAACCGGGACAGACAGATTTATAGCAATCAGCCCCAGCATTTT.

V and J are TRBV6-1 and TRBJ1-1; D is unresolved. There are 15 residues in the CDR3. The germline V and J ends were trimmed by 1 base and 1 base, with 10 bases remaining between them. The germline gives CDR1 MNHNS, CDR2 SASEGT. The CDR3 DNA is TGTGCCAGCAGTGAAGATCCAGCGCCGAACACTGAAGCTTTCTTT. Translation gives CASSEDPAPNTEAFF.

The chain couples TRBV5-8 to TRBJ2-7; TRBD2 is a possible D gene (7 bases). This CDR3 has 16 residues. In germline, CDR1 is SGHTS, CDR2 YDEGEE. Trimming stripped 0 bases from V and 0 bases from J, with 13 bases between. The CDR3 DNA follows: TGTGCCAGCAGCTTGGGTGTGGGGGGGCTCTCCTACGAGCAGTACGTC. It specifies CASSLGVGGLSYEQYV.

The rearrangement links TRBV7-2 to TRBJ1-3, with D hard to call. The V and J ends lost 1 base and 0 bases respectively, with 10 bases between them. This CDR3 is built from 16 residues. Germline lookup yields CDR1 SGHTA and CDR2 FQGNSA. Here the CDR3 reads CASSLVPRDSGNTIYF. In DNA form, the CDR3 reads TGTGCCAGCAGCTTAGTACCCCGGGACTCTGGAAACACCATATATTTT.

This chain uses TRBV12-3 or TRBV12-4 with TRBJ1-2; D remains ambiguous. The CDR3 spans 13 residues. Trimming removed 6 bases from V and 2 bases from J, with 10 bases in between. The CDR3 DNA follows: TGTGCCAGCAGCCGACCCAGGAACTATGGCTACACCTTC. Protein sequence: CASSRPRNYGYTF.

CDR3: CASSQLDSAYGYTF. The CDR3 DNA reads TGCGCCAGCAGCCAATTAGACAGTGCCTATGGCTACACCTTC. The chain employs TRBV4-1 and TRBJ1-2; the D gene is possibly TRBD1 (5 bases). In germline, CDR1 is MGHRA, CDR2 YSYEKL. This CDR3 spans 14 amino acids. Trimming left V 2 bases short and J 4 bases short, with 11 bases between.

The chain carries TRBV4-2 and TRBJ1-3; TRBD1 is a possible D gene (5 bases). Trimming removed 6 bases from V and 1 base from J, with 31 bases in between. The CDR3 totals 21 residues. Germline values: CDR1 LGHNA, CDR2 YNFKEQ. As DNA, the CDR3 is TGTGCCAGCAGGCAAACTCCGGGAATAGGGGACGGACCTATATCTGGAAACACCATATATTTT. Translating it yields CASRQTPGIGDGPISGNTIYF.